The 26 T cell receptor beta chains below come from one sample, sequenced in a study of blood T cells in healthy people across ages. Then a second PCR, running roughly 7 to 11 cycles, was carried out with a sample-barcoded 5' primer and a J-beta primer mix. TCRdb independently ran MiXCR on the 5' RACE reads; one entry per CDR3 protein. Found here are hundreds of thousands of distinct CDR3 sequences, around 48% of them singletons; the top ten hold around 24%. Sequencing was carried out using blood. The receptors originated from a man aged 80 or over in good health.

The J gene is TRBJ2-7, the V gene TRBV2; 8 bases line up with TRBD1. CDR3 length equals 15 residues. Germline trimming cut 0 bases from V and 6 bases from J; bases unmatched to any gene: 7. Per germline, CDR1 SNHLY and CDR2 FYNNEI. The CDR3 DNA reads as TGTGCCAGCAGTGAAGCGCGACAGGGGATTGGCGAGCAGTACTTC. It translates to CASSEARQGIGEQYF.

This clonotype occurred a few times. This rearrangement joins TRBV9 to TRBJ2-5; the D gene is possibly TRBD2 (6 bases). Germline V CDR1 and CDR2: SGDLS, YYNGEE. Trimming took 4 bases from V and 1 from J, leaving 14 bases between them. The CDR3 consists of 15 residues. The CDR3 sequence is CASSLGGRGQETQYF. The CDR3 DNA sequence: TGTGCCAGCAGCCTGGGGGGACGTGGCCAAGAGACCCAGTACTTC.

The rearrangement joins TRBV7-9 to TRBJ2-1; 8 bases are shared with TRBD1. CDR1 and CDR2 from the germline V gene are SEHNR and FQNEAQ (reference sequence). This CDR3 region has 14 residues. Trimming at V came to 5 bases and at J to 1 base, leaving 1 base not matched to a gene. This CDR3 is CASSRTGSYNEQFF. As DNA, the CDR3 is TGTGCCAGCAGCCGGACAGGGTCCTACAATGAGCAGTTCTTC.

The gene calls are TRBV28 and TRBJ2-1; TRBD2 matches at 7 bases. V lost 2 bases, J lost 10 bases, and 11 bases stayed unmatched. The CDR3 runs to 15 residues. Germline assignment: CDR1 MDHEN and CDR2 SYDVKM. CDR3 coding DNA: TGTGCCAGCAGTTTAACGGGAGGTTCCAAGAGAGAGCAGTTCTTC. Translated: CASSLTGGSKREQFF.

This clonotype was detected a few times. The chain links TRBV24-1 to TRBJ2-3, with 7 bases identical to TRBD1. Per the germline V gene, CDR1 is KGHDR and CDR2 is SFDVKD. The J segment lost 0 bases and the V segment lost 5 bases, leaving 4 bases of the junction unmatched. The CDR3 is made up of 15 amino acids. In nucleotides, the CDR3 is TGTGCCACCAGTGGGGACAGACTTAGCACAGATACGCAGTATTTT. As protein: CATSGDRLSTDTQYF.

The table lists this clonotype with a few counts. This sequence joins TRBV20-1 and TRBJ2-3; TRBD2 agrees at 8 bases. The length of the CDR3 is 16 residues. The germline V gene encodes CDR1 DFQATT and CDR2 SNEGSKA (reference sequence). V gave up 1 base and J gave up 3 bases; unmatched junction bases: 9. The CDR3 DNA follows: TGCAGTGCTAGAGGGGCGAGCGGGGGCCTAACAGATACGCAGTATTTT. Its translation is CSARGASGGLTDTQYF.

There are a few counts of this clonotype. The gene calls are TRBV6-2 or TRBV6-3 and TRBJ2-1; D ambiguous. The CDR3 contains 15 residues. The germline gives CDR1 MNHEY, CDR2 SVGEGT. V was pared by 6 bases and J by 4 bases, with 16 bases between. CDR3 bases: TGTGCCAGCAGGATTGGAGAACAACCTTACAATGAGCAGTTCTTC. Amino acids: CASRIGEQPYNEQFF.

The genes are TRBV10-3 and TRBJ1-1; possible D gene TRBD1, 5 bases. CDR1 ENHRY and CDR2 SYGVKD come from the germline V gene. V lost 0 bases and J 5 bases, leaving 16 bases between the germline ends. This CDR3 region has 16 residues. The CDR3 nucleotides read TGTGCCATCAGTGAGTCGTCCCGGGACGGGAATACTGAAGCTTTCTTT. As protein: CAISESSRDGNTEAFF.

The chain combines TRBV21-1 with TRBJ1-6; no DNA check was done on the table's D call, TRBD1. TRBV21-1 is reported as a pseudogene. The CDR3 is made up of 16 amino acids. CDR3 coding DNA: TGTGCCAGCAGCCAACCCTTGGACAGAAACAATTCACCCCTCCACTTT. Amino acids: CASSQPLDRNNSPLHF.

With respect to this clonotype: Possible read error: a much larger clone is one base away. This CDR3 is CASSVYGASEKLFF. The CDR3 region has the DNA TGTGCCAGCAGTGTATACGGGGCCTCAGAAAAACTGTTTTTT. V and J are TRBV28 and TRBJ1-4; D might be TRBD1 (5 bases). Trimming removed 5 bases from V and 8 bases from J, with 15 bases in between. CDR3 size: 14 residues. Germline V gene data show CDR1 as MDHEN and CDR2 as SYDVKM.

The rearrangement links TRBV20-1 to TRBJ2-3; 7 bases agree with TRBD1. The CDR3 extends over 14 amino acids. With V trimmed by 3 bases and J by 1 base, 4 bases remained unmatched. The V gene's germline CDR1 is DFQATT and CDR2 SNEGSKA (reference sequence). The CDR3 protein is CSARLGTGTDTQYF. The CDR3 nucleotides are TGCAGTGCTAGGTTAGGGACAGGCACAGATACGCAGTATTTT.

There are a few counts of this clonotype. The V gene is TRBV28, the J gene TRBJ2-1; D may be TRBD2 (7 bases). Germline lookup yields CDR1 MDHEN and CDR2 SYDVKM. The CDR3 contains 13 residues. The germline V and J ends were trimmed by 5 bases and 7 bases, with 12 bases remaining between them. The CDR3 DNA reads as TGTGCCAGCAGTGGGGGGGCGGGAAATGAGCAGTTCTTC. This sequence encodes CASSGGAGNEQFF. Drawing the rest from reference TRBV28 and TRBJ2-1, the complete variable domain is DVKVTQSSRYLVKRTGEKVFLECVQDMDHENMFWYRQDPGLGLRLIYFSYDVKMKEKGDIPEGYSVSREKKERFSLILESASTNQTSMYLCASSGGAGNEQFFGPGTRLTVL.

The CDR3 sequence is CASSPDKRQVYGYTF. For the CDR3, the DNA is TGTGCCAGCAGCCCCGACAAACGTCAGGTCTATGGCTACACCTTC. J is TRBJ1-2 and V is TRBV5-6; D gene uncertain. There are 15 residues in the CDR3. Germline V CDR1 and CDR2: SGHDT, YYEEEE. V lost 4 bases and J 4 bases, leaving 17 bases between the germline ends.

This clonotype was recorded at least ten times. The chain is built from TRBV20-1 and TRBJ1-2; D uncertain. The CDR3 length is 14 residues. V was shortened by 6 bases and J by 9 bases, with 23 bases between the two germline ends. The germline V gene encodes CDR1 DFQATT and CDR2 SNEGSKA (reference sequence). The CDR3 reads CSAPDWTISFSYTF. CDR3 nucleotides: TGCAGTGCCCCAGACTGGACGATCAGTTTTAGCTACACCTTC.

The chain carries TRBV20-1 and TRBJ1-5, with D maybe TRBD1 (6 bases). Germline lookup yields CDR1 DFQATT and CDR2 SNEGSKA (reference sequence). The CDR3 extends over 14 amino acids. Trimming pared 4 bases from V and 5 bases from J, leaving 15 bases between. The CDR3 protein is CSATGDPFDQPQHF. The CDR3 coding sequence is TGCAGTGCTACAGGGGACCCCTTCGATCAGCCCCAGCATTTT.

V is TRBV20-1 and J is TRBJ2-5; 7 nucleotides agree with TRBD1. CDR1 is DFQATT, CDR2 SNEGSKA, per germline (reference sequence). V shed 3 bases and J 4 bases; nucleotides not matched to a gene: 2. This CDR3 is 12 amino acids long. DNA of the CDR3: TGCAGTGCTAGGACAGGGAGAGAGACCCAGTACTTC. Translating it yields CSARTGRETQYF.

The CDR3 here is CASSVSTGFGSPLHF. CDR3 sequence (DNA): TGTGCCAGCAGCGTCTCTACAGGGTTTGGTTCACCCCTCCACTTT. The genes are TRBV6-5 and TRBJ1-6; D possibly corresponds to TRBD1 (6 bases). Trimming stripped 6 bases from V and 9 bases from J, with 18 bases between. The CDR3 is 15 amino acids. Germline V gene lookup returns CDR1 MNHEY and CDR2 SVGAGI.

The chain has TRBV3-1 and TRBJ2-5, with D perhaps matching TRBD1 (5 bases). V was trimmed by 4 bases and J by 3 bases, leaving 15 bases between them. CDR3 size: 15 residues. Germline V gene sequence: CDR1 LGHDT, CDR2 YNNKEL (reference sequence). The DNA of the CDR3 is TGTGCCAGCAGCCCCTGGGCTGCAGGGAAAGAGACCCAGTACTTC. It is translated as CASSPWAAGKETQYF.

The chain combines TRBV27 with TRBJ2-7, with a weak D call TRBD1 (6 bases). The V end was cut by 0 bases, the J end by 2 bases, with 8 bases between. Germline CDR1 is MNHEY and CDR2 is SMNVEV (reference sequence). The CDR3 is made up of 14 amino acids. CDR3 DNA sequence: TGTGCCAGCAGTTTATCGGACAGTACCTACGAGCAGTACTTC. It yields the protein CASSLSDSTYEQYF.

The chain is built from TRBV12-2 and TRBJ2-7; TRBD2 is the table's D call and was not checked against the DNA. TRBV12-2 is recorded as a pseudogene. The CDR3 has 19 amino acids. The CDR3: CASPGVGPLAGCLHYEQYF. The CDR3 DNA follows: TGTGCAAGTCCCGGAGTTGGGCCGCTTGCGGGATGTCTCCACTACGAGCAGTACTTC.

This clonotype came up a few times. The chain uses TRBV6-2 or TRBV6-3 and TRBJ2-3; possible D gene TRBD2, 6 bases. Germline V CDR1 and CDR2: MNHEY, SVGEGT. The V and J ends lost 11 bases and 5 bases respectively, with 20 bases between them. This CDR3 spans 14 amino acids. The CDR3 DNA is TGTGCCGCCCGGACTAACACAGCGGTAGATACGCAGTATTTT. Encoded protein: CAARTNTAVDTQYF.

The chain joins TRBV6-6 to TRBJ2-7, with D uncertain. CDR1 is MNHNY and CDR2 is SVGAGI in the germline V gene (reference sequence). This CDR3 spans 12 amino acids. V lost 8 bases, J lost 3 bases, and 11 bases lay in between. CDR3 loop: CASGRTDYEQYF. CDR3 bases: TGTGCCAGCGGGCGGACGGACTACGAGCAGTACTTC.

The chain links TRBV7-2 to TRBJ2-1; D is uncertain. The CDR3 is made up of 18 amino acids. Trimming took off 0 bases at V and 0 bases at J, with 15 bases between the two ends. From germline, CDR1 is SGHTA and CDR2 FQGNSA. CDR3 in amino acids: CASSLAGRVLRSYNEQFF. CDR3 sequence (DNA): TGTGCCAGCAGCTTAGCAGGTCGCGTTCTACGCTCCTACAATGAGCAGTTCTTC.

This clonotype was recorded a few times. The chain carries TRBV4-3 and TRBJ2-7; unclear D gene. Germline CDR1 is LGHNA and CDR2 is YSLEER. This CDR3 has 15 amino acids. Deletions cut 0 bases from V and 2 bases from J, with 11 bases between. The CDR3 coding sequence is TGCGCCAGCAGCCAAGAACGTCAGGTTCCCTACGAGCAGTACTTC. Protein sequence: CASSQERQVPYEQYF.

The chain is built from TRBV20-1 and TRBJ1-2, with 11 positions matching TRBD1. The CDR3 extends over 14 amino acids. V lost 5 bases, J lost 10 bases, and 12 bases stayed unmatched. CDR1 is DFQATT, CDR2 SNEGSKA, per germline (reference sequence). CDR3: CSAPRTGGGDDYTF. The CDR3 DNA follows: TGCAGTGCTCCCCGGACAGGGGGCGGGGATGACTACACCTTC.

This clonotype was detected only a few times. This chain links TRBV9 with TRBJ2-1, with 8 positions matching TRBD2. The CDR3 has 15 residues. Germline-derived CDR1 and CDR2 are SGDLS and YYNGEE. Germline trimming cut 3 bases from V and 6 bases from J; bases unmatched to any gene: 8. The CDR3, as DNA: TGTGCCAGCAGCGCCAGCGGGGGCGGGTCCAATGAGCAGTTCTTC. This gives the protein CASSASGGGSNEQFF.